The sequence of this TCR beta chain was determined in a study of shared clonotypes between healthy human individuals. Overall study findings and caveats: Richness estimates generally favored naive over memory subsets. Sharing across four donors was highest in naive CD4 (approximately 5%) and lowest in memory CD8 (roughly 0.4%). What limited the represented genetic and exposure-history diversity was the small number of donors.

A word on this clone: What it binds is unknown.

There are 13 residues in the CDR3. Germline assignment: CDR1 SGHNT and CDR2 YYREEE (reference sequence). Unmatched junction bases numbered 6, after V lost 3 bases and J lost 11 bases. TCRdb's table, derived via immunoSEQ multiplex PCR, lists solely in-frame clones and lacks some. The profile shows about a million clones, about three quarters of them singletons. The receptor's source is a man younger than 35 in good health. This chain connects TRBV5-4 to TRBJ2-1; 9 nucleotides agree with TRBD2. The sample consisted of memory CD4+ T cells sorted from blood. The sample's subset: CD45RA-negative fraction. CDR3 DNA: TGTGCCAGCAGCTCGACGACTAGCGGAAAGCAGTTCTTC. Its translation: CASSSTTSGKQFF. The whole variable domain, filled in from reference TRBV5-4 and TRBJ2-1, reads ETGVTQSPTHLIKTRGQQVTLRCSSQSGHNTVSWYQQALGQGPQFIFQYYREEENGRGNFPPRFSGLQFPNYSSELNVNALELDDSALYLCASSSTTSGKQFFGPGTRLTVL.